This TCR beta chain was identified during a study of response to subunit inactivated influenza vaccine. In this sample, this clonotype turned up a few times. What it binds is unknown. General study results and limits: There was a suggestion from the authors that each seasonal influenza vaccination recruits few new T cells.

Via MiXCR, TCRdb re-called the RT-PCR reads, giving one row per CDR3 protein. The table includes a few hundred thousand distinct CDR3 sequences, just over 20% detected once. The source material was PBMCs from blood, sampled less than 22 months after vaccination. The TCR originated in a man between 45 and 75 years old who received an inactivated influenza vaccine.

The CDR3 spells CASRGQGLGKLFF. As DNA, the CDR3 is TGTGCCAGCAGGGGACAGGGATTGGGAAAACTGTTTTTT. The gene calls are TRBV7-2 and TRBJ1-4, with 9 bases identical to TRBD1. The V gene's germline CDR1 is SGHTA and CDR2 FQGNSA. J was trimmed by 10 bases and V by 6 bases; bases with no gene match: 6. CDR3 size: 13 residues.